Included here is one T cell receptor (beta chain) sequence, with context. Its antigen has not been determined. Nothing much larger sits one base from this clone, and base qualities are not available. This entry comes from a study of T cell responses to AZD1222 COVID-19 vaccine (dated by TCRdb to about 2021). For the study in its entirety: A total of about 240 trial participants underwent TCR sequencing, of whom some 210 received two doses of AZD1222 and 26 received two doses of the MenACWY control vaccine. Trial participants were enrolled into age subgroups of 18-55, 56-69 and 70-plus years, which contained roughly 150, 30 and 60 TCR-sequenced participants, respectively.

The research as a whole found: Epitopes outside the regions mutated in the B.1.351 and B.1.1.7 variants were reportedly recognized by nearly half of the unique spike-specific TCRs. Conclusions about previously exposed vaccinees are limited because only six or seven AZD1222 recipients were SARS-CoV-2 seropositive at baseline. The vaccine-associated CD4 TCRs covered the entire spike protein, and the dominant responses fell in regions 160-218 and 743-854. Spike-specific TCR breadth and depth rose significantly after two AZD1222 doses compared with day 0 and with MenACWY recipients. Participants were mostly white British, with more females than males. The authors suggested clonal diversity may have been underestimated. Because no samples from the day 14 peak response were available, repertoires could be characterized only after the peak T cell response. In the small 56-69-year group, the increase in depth fell short of significance, most likely because of low power.

V loses 2 bases of germline sequence and J loses 6 bases, and the interval between the two ends is 19 bases. The CDR3 runs 15 residues from the cysteine to the phenylalanine. CDR3 DNA only is kept here, 45 bases in frame from base 1. The CDR1 and CDR2 encoded by the germline V gene (reference sequence) are GTSNPN and SVGIG. The CDR3 regions of human TCRbeta chains were analyzed by immunosequencing. For the original study's pipeline: TCRs in the repertoires were matched against a reference library of SARS-CoV-2-specific TCRs that had been generated with the MIRA antigen-specificity platform. Breadth was defined as the fraction of unique TCRs that were SARS-CoV-2-associated. Depth was defined as the fraction of total T cells that were SARS-CoV-2-associated. Using the MIRA data, every spike-specific TCR was mapped to the spike region that the TCR reacted to and assigned to either a CD4 or a CD8 class. Log10-transformed breadth and depth values were compared by one-way ANOVA with Sidak's multiple comparisons tests. TCRdb retrieved this table from immuneACCESS and kept in-frame rearrangements only. Not all clones are present; in checked studies, unresolved V genes account for under half, and no reason is known for the remainder. Clone size and V and J calls were adopted from that table, with D and trimming inferred from the DNA. The sample table contains 140,000 to 150,000 clones; only one count was recorded for 90% to 95% of them. 2.8% of the sample rests with the top ten.

Sample time point, as interpreted from the label and publication: baseline before first vaccination. Read against the paper, the sample's treatment or condition label means: meningococcal conjugate vaccine given as trial control. The vaccinee samples were drawn from two UK trials, COV001 and COV002, one of which was a single-blind randomized controlled phase 2/3 trial testing AZD1222 (ChAdOx1 nCoV-19) in healthy adults. For TCRbeta chain sequencing, PBMC samples were collected from trial participants at day 0 and at day 28 after the second dose. Material: peripheral blood, obtained on day 0 of MenACWY control vaccination. This receptor was obtained from an adult in good health. The rearranged chain carries TRBV30 and TRBJ1-2, with a tentative D gene TRBD1 over 5 matching bases. The CDR3 protein is CAWSIPREGNHGYTF. Here is the DNA: TGTGCCTGGAGTATCCCCCGGGAGGGGAATCATGGCTACACCTTC.